This T cell receptor (beta chain) was retrieved from a study of blood T cells in healthy people across ages. Study-wide points: Both higher diversity and more naive CD4+ cells marked long-lived donors when set against aged donors. Researchers judged that diversity estimates from one million T cells fell short of true values.

About this clonotype: What it recognizes is unknown.

Isolated per sample were at least 7 million PBMCs. Deletions cut 4 bases from V and 2 bases from J, with 11 bases between. This CDR3 contains 13 residues. CDR1 and CDR2 (germline): DFQATT, SNEGSKA (reference sequence). Next came a second PCR, run for about 7 to 12 cycles, which used a sample-barcoded 5' primer along with a J-beta primer mix. All cDNA molecules were each tagged by a template-switch adaptor with 12 random nucleotides. MiXCR, run by TCRdb on the 5' RACE reads, gives a single entry per CDR3 protein. The sample lists about 1.4 million distinct CDR3 sequences, roughly 60% occurring once. The source of this sequence is a man in his late teens or twenties in good health. Sequenced: blood. The rearrangement links TRBV20-1 to TRBJ2-5; no clear D gene. This CDR3 reads CSATGPIQETQYF. The CDR3, as DNA: TGCAGTGCTACCGGACCGATTCAAGAGACCCAGTACTTC.